This TCR beta chain was recorded in a study of graft-versus-host responses after intestinal transplantation. Sequencing used immunoSEQ multiplex PCR; TCRdb keeps in-frame clones, though not all of them. The sample shows around 19,000 clones, 35% to 45% of them seen only once. Germline values: CDR1 MNHNS, CDR2 SASEGT. The germline V and J ends were trimmed by 6 bases and 3 bases, with 12 bases remaining between them. The CDR3 length is 14 residues. This clone was seen more than once but under ten times. The V and J genes are TRBV6-1 and TRBJ2-1, with D tentatively TRBD1 (6 bases). The TCR sequence derives from a human patient who received an intestinal transplant. Material: alloreactive CD4+ T cells from a mixed lymphocyte reaction culture, obtained before intestinal transplant. Subset of the sample: CFSE-low proliferating T cells sorted from approximately 6-day pre-transplant mixed lymphocyte reaction (GvH or HvG direction). The chain's CDR3 is CASRVLDSYNEQFF. The DNA for the CDR3 is TGTGCCAGCAGAGTACTGGACAGCTACAATGAGCAGTTCTTC.